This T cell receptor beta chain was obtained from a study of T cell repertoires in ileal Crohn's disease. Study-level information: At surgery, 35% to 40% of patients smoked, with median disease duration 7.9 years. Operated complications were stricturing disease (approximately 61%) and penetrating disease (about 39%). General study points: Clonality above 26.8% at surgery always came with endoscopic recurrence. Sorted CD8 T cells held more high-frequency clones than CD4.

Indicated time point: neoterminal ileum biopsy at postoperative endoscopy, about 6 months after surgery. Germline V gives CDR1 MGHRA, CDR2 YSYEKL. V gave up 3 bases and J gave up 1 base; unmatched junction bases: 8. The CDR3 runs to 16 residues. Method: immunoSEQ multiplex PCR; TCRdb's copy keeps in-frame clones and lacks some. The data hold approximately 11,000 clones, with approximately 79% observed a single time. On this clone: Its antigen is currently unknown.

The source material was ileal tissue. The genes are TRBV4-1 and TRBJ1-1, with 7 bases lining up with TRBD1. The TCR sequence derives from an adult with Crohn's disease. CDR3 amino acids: CASSQIYGTANTEAFF. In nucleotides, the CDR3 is TGCGCCAGCAGCCAGATTTATGGGACAGCGAACACTGAAGCTTTCTTT.